A selection of T cell receptor beta chains follows, all from one sample in a study of T-cell reconstitution after alpha-beta-depleted transplantation in children. TCRdb analysed the PCR reads with MiXCR anew, one entry per CDR3 protein. The table has some 260,000 distinct CDR3 sequences, 20% to 30% seen once; the top ten hold about 5%. This sample comprised PBMCs, mostly from graft donor cells, obtained 360 days after TCRalphabeta/CD19-depleted stem cell transplant. Source of these receptors: a female patient aged 2-15 years who had a stem cell transplant for congenital amegakaryocytic thrombocytopenia, so the T cells may come from the graft donor. Both conserved end residues are part of each CDR3. The D gene is left open where the match is weak. Expanded clones are given a class, and other clones once, few, many or no size at all.

J: TRBJ2-7; D: NA; size: NA; V: TRBV4-1; CDR3: CASSQNPGAYEQYF; DNA: TGCGCCAGCAGCCAAAATCCCGGGGCCTACGAGCAGTACTTC
J: TRBJ2-5; D: TRBD2; size: NA; V: TRBV10-3; CDR3: CAISESGLALQETQYF; DNA: TGTGCCATCAGTGAGTCGGGACTAGCGTTGCAAGAGACCCAGTACTTC
J: TRBJ2-1; D: NA; size: NA; V: TRBV5-5; CDR3: CASSPRTNPYNEQFF; DNA: TGTGCCAGCAGCCCGCGGACTAACCCATACAATGAGCAGTTCTTC
J: TRBJ2-1; D: TRBD2; size: NA; V: TRBV6-2/TRBV6-3; CDR3: CASSYHTSSGAYYNEQFF; DNA: TGTGCCAGCAGTTACCATACCTCTAGCGGGGCTTACTACAATGAGCAGTTCTTC
J: TRBJ2-7; D: NA; size: NA; V: TRBV5-1; CDR3: CASSPEGTGFVEQYF; DNA: TGCGCCAGCAGCCCGGAGGGGACGGGGTTCGTCGAGCAGTACTTC
J: TRBJ2-7; D: NA; size: NA; V: TRBV20-1; CDR3: CSAAIPGSEQYF; DNA: TGCAGTGCGGCCATTCCGGGGAGCGAGCAGTACTTC
J: TRBJ1-1; D: TRBD1; size: NA; V: TRBV11-2; CDR3: CASSSPTGESTEAFF; DNA: TGTGCCAGCAGCTCTCCGACAGGGGAGAGCACTGAAGCTTTCTTT
J: TRBJ1-1; D: NA; size: few; V: TRBV12-3/TRBV12-4; CDR3: CASSFEGLATEAFF; DNA: TGTGCCAGCAGTTTCGAGGGGCTGGCCACTGAAGCTTTCTTT
J: TRBJ2-7; D: NA; size: many; V: TRBV29-1; CDR3: CSVERLDPYEQYF; DNA: TGCAGCGTTGAAAGGCTAGATCCCTACGAGCAGTACTTC
J: TRBJ2-1; D: TRBD2; size: few; V: TRBV28; CDR3: CASSFMLAGVVEQFF; DNA: TGTGCCAGCAGTTTCATGCTAGCGGGAGTAGTTGAGCAGTTCTTC
J: TRBJ2-5; D: TRBD2; size: NA; V: TRBV7-7; CDR3: CASSLGTSGDETQYF; DNA: TGTGCCAGCAGCTTGGGAACTAGCGGGGACGAGACCCAGTACTTC
J: TRBJ2-1; D: TRBD2; size: NA; V: TRBV4-1; CDR3: CASSHVWKTSGRWEQFF; DNA: TGCGCCAGCAGCCATGTTTGGAAAACTAGCGGGAGATGGGAGCAGTTCTTC
J: TRBJ1-2; D: NA; size: few; V: TRBV7-9; CDR3: CASNGEGAYGYTF; DNA: TGTGCCAGCAACGGGGAGGGTGCCTATGGCTACACCTTC
J: TRBJ2-1; D: NA; size: few; V: TRBV6-4; CDR3: CASSGGNEQFF; DNA: TGTGCCAGCAGTGGGGGGAATGAGCAGTTCTTC
J: TRBJ1-3; D: NA; size: few; V: TRBV29-1; CDR3: CSVAQGVGNTIYF; DNA: TGCAGCGTTGCACAGGGAGTTGGAAACACCATATATTTT
J: TRBJ2-7; D: NA; size: NA; V: TRBV20-1; CDR3: CSARVGGKKQYF; DNA: TGCAGTGCTAGAGTAGGCGGGAAAAAGCAGTACTTC
J: TRBJ2-7; D: TRBD1; size: NA; V: TRBV10-3; CDR3: CAISESLTGDHEQYF; DNA: TGTGCCATCAGTGAGTCGTTGACAGGGGACCACGAGCAGTACTTC
J: TRBJ2-1; D: TRBD2; size: few; V: TRBV2; CDR3: CASSDMASGREYNEQFF; DNA: TGTGCCAGCAGTGATATGGCTAGCGGGAGGGAATACAATGAGCAGTTCTTC